A single sample gave rise to the 14 T cell receptor beta chains below, sequenced in a study of cytomegalovirus exposure and HLA in healthy donors. Researchers ran the PCR with 60 Vbeta and 13 Jbeta primers. Generated by immunoSEQ multiplex PCR, the TCRdb table keeps only in-frame clones and is missing some. The table includes around 120,000 clones, about 80% detected once. The sample was PBMCs. The receptor source for this set is a man aged 55 to 70 in good health and CMV-seropositive.

The V and J genes are TRBV19 and TRBJ2-7; maybe TRBD1 (5 bases). The CDR3 is made up of 14 amino acids. V gave up 7 bases and J gave up 0 bases, with 13 bases separating them. The germline CDR1 and CDR2 sequences are LNHDA and SQIVND (reference sequence). CDR3 loop: CASNYRLSSYEQYF. CDR3 DNA: TGTGCCAGTAACTACAGGCTTAGCTCCTACGAGCAGTACTTC.

This chain uses TRBV5-4 with TRBJ2-7; 9 bases are shared with TRBD1. Trimming removed 4 bases from V and 3 bases from J; junction bases left unmatched: 5. The germline gives CDR1 SGHNT, CDR2 YYREEE (reference sequence). This CDR3 has 14 amino acids. Here the CDR3 reads CASSPWGQGYEQYF. The CDR3 bases are TGTGCCAGCAGCCCGTGGGGACAGGGCTACGAGCAGTACTTC. The entire variable domain, with the rest obtained from reference TRBV5-4 and TRBJ2-7, is as follows: ETGVTQSPTHLIKTRGQQVTLRCSSQSGHNTVSWYQQALGQGPQFIFQYYREEENGRGNFPPRFSGLQFPNYSSELNVNALELDDSALYLCASSPWGQGYEQYFGPGTRLTVT.

As concerns this clone: One end of the junction varies from germline; a read error may be responsible. V is TRBV18 and J is TRBJ2-7, with 8 bases identical to TRBD1. The CDR3 is made up of 11 amino acids. CDR1 is KGHSH and CDR2 is LQKENI in the germline V gene. The DNA for the CDR3 is TGTGCCAGCTCCCGCGGACAGGGAGCCTTCTTC. Amino acid sequence: CASSRGQGAFF.

The rearrangement links TRBV6-6 to TRBJ2-3; 8 bases align to TRBD2. The CDR3 consists of 13 residues. Trimming at V came to 11 bases and at J to 5 bases, leaving 9 bases not matched to a gene. The germline CDR1 and CDR2 sequences are MNHNY and SVGAGI (reference sequence). DNA of the CDR3: TGTGCCTCCGAGGGACTAGAAGTAGATACGCAGTATTTT. Amino acid sequence: CASEGLEVDTQYF.

The CDR3 reads CASSFTNRGYQPQHF. The CDR3, as DNA: TGTGCCAGCAGTTTTACGAACAGGGGGTATCAGCCCCAGCATTTT. The chain combines TRBV28 with TRBJ1-5; TRBD1 agrees at 8 bases. V shed 3 bases and J 5 bases; nucleotides not matched to a gene: 6. The germline V gene encodes CDR1 MDHEN and CDR2 SYDVKM. CDR3 size: 15 residues.

J is TRBJ2-5 and V is TRBV5-1; 9 bases match TRBD1. The CDR3 is made up of 15 amino acids. Germline assignment: CDR1 SGHRS and CDR2 YFSETQ. Trimming removed 4 bases from V and 2 bases from J; junction bases left unmatched: 6. The CDR3 sequence is CASSVSGTGQETQYF. DNA of the CDR3: TGCGCCAGCAGCGTCTCCGGGACAGGGCAAGAGACCCAGTACTTC.

This clone was found once. The chain recombines TRBV20-1 with TRBJ2-5; tentative D call: TRBD2 (7 bases). Germline CDR1 and CDR2: DFQATT and SNEGSKA (reference sequence). The CDR3 is made up of 11 amino acids. V dropped 5 bases and J dropped 6 bases, with 10 bases sitting between them. CDR3: CSARGAKTQYF. As DNA, the CDR3 is TGCAGTGCTCGGGGGGCTAAGACCCAGTACTTC.

This chain links TRBV5-1 with TRBJ2-1; 12 bases map to TRBD2. CDR1 and CDR2 from the germline V gene are SGHRS and YFSETQ. The V and J ends lost 3 bases and 6 bases, in that order; junction bases with no gene match: 4. The CDR3 runs 15 residues. The CDR3 DNA reads TGCGCCAGCAGCTGGCTAGCGGGAGGGCCCAATGAGCAGTTCTTC. Its protein product is CASSWLAGGPNEQFF.

The genes are TRBV27 and TRBJ1-5; D might be TRBD1 (5 bases). Germline assignment: CDR1 MNHEY and CDR2 SMNVEV (reference sequence). Trimming cost V 1 base and J 4 bases, with 14 bases left between them. The CDR3 sequence is 16 residues long. The CDR3 spells CASSLYRPGFNQPQHF. DNA of the CDR3: TGTGCCAGCAGTTTATATCGTCCAGGGTTTAATCAGCCCCAGCATTTT.

This clone was recorded a few times. The V call is TRBV9, the J call TRBJ2-1; TRBD1 is a possible D gene (6 bases). Looked up from germline, CDR1 is SGDLS and CDR2 is YYNGEE. The CDR3 contains 15 residues. Trimming removed 2 bases from V and 2 bases from J, with 11 bases in between. CDR3 in DNA: TGTGCCAGCAGCGTCAGGGGAACAACCTACAATGAGCAGTTCTTC. This sequence encodes CASSVRGTTYNEQFF.

This clone was detected only once. This chain connects TRBV30 to TRBJ2-3, with D possibly being TRBD1 (6 bases). CDR3 length: 11 residues. Germline V gives CDR1 GTSNPN, CDR2 SVGIG (reference sequence). Trimming took 3 bases from V and 14 from J, leaving 15 bases between them. The CDR3 nucleotides read TGTGCCTGGAGCCCACAGGGCTTCTTGTATTTT. This gives the protein CAWSPQGFLYF. The whole variable domain, remainder taken from reference TRBV30 and TRBJ2-3, is SQTIHQWPATLVQPVGSPLSLECTVEGTSNPNLYWYRQAAGRGLQLLFYSVGIGQISSEVPQNLSASRPQDRQFILSSKKLLLSDSGFYLCAWSPQGFLYFGPGTRLTVL.

The sample holds one count of this clone. The gene calls are TRBV6-6 and TRBJ2-7, with TRBD1 as a possible D gene (7 bases). V shed 0 bases and J shed 3 bases, with 12 bases lying between them. From germline, CDR1 is MNHNY and CDR2 SVGAGI (reference sequence). The CDR3 is made up of 15 amino acids. The CDR3 loop reads CASSYSGRGVYEQYF. In DNA, the CDR3 is TGTGCCAGCAGTTACTCGGGCAGGGGGGTCTACGAGCAGTACTTC.

J is TRBJ1-2 and V is TRBV15, with D possibly being TRBD1 (5 bases). CDR3 length: 14 amino acids. The ends were cut back, 0 bases at V and 8 bases at J, with 13 bases in the middle. In germline, CDR1 is LNHNV, CDR2 YYDKDF (reference sequence). CDR3 in amino acids: CATSRDSGGWGYTF. The CDR3, as DNA: TGTGCCACCAGCAGAGATAGCGGGGGATGGGGCTACACCTTC.

This clone appeared a few times. The genes are TRBV19 and TRBJ1-5; D not certain. Germline V gene lookup returns CDR1 LNHDA and CDR2 SQIVND (reference sequence). V lost 6 bases and J lost 9, with 6 bases in between. The CDR3 has 10 amino acids. The DNA of the CDR3 is TGTGCCAGTAGCGCCGGGCCCCAGCATTTT. It specifies CASSAGPQHF.